This T cell receptor beta chain appears in the sequencing data of a study of cytomegalovirus exposure and HLA in healthy donors. Study as a whole: Genetic ancestry analysis placed 75% to 85% of the roughly 400 donors that were genotyped in the Caucasian-associated cluster.

Vbeta (60) and Jbeta (13) primers were used in the PCR. Using immunoSEQ multiplex PCR, the repertoire was profiled, and TCRdb retains in-frame clones only, with some absent. This repertoire shows 150,000 to 200,000 clones, roughly 83% found once; its top ten account for about 0.26%. Trimming pared 4 bases from V and 5 bases from J, leaving 15 bases between. This CDR3 region has 14 residues. Germline V gene sequence: CDR1 SGHRS, CDR2 YFSETQ. This chain connects TRBV5-1 to TRBJ1-1; no clear D. The clonotype originates from a boy younger than 18 in good health and CMV-seronegative. Sequences were obtained from PBMCs. This chain's CDR3 is CASSRGQSGTEAFF. The CDR3 nucleotides are TGCGCCAGCAGCCGCGGTCAGTCGGGGACTGAAGCTTTCTTT.